The 32 T cell receptor beta chains below all came from one sample that was sequenced in a study of blood T cell repertoires in COVID-19. Clones were read by immunoSEQ multiplex PCR, and TCRdb kept only the in-frame ones, dropping some. Among around 76,000 clones listed, around 89% were seen once. The sequenced material came from peripheral blood. Source of these receptors: a man between 60 and 70 years old with acute or convalescent COVID-19.

This clone was detected once. This chain links TRBV5-1 with TRBJ2-1, with D possibly TRBD1 on 6 matching bases. Per germline, CDR1 SGHRS and CDR2 YFSETQ. Trimming cost V 4 bases and J 0 bases, with 14 bases left between them. There are 16 residues in the CDR3. DNA for the CDR3: TGCGCCAGCAGCATCACAGGGTTGAGCTCCTACAATGAGCAGTTCTTC. Residues: CASSITGLSSYNEQFF.

CDR3 in amino acids: CASSPVRGGTEAFF. In DNA, the CDR3 is TGCGCCAGCAGCCCCGTGCGGGGGGGCACTGAAGCTTTCTTT. J is TRBJ1-1 and V is TRBV5-1, with D perhaps TRBD1 (5 bases). Trimming took off 4 bases at V and 4 bases at J, with 14 bases between the two ends. The CDR3 runs 14 residues. Germline CDR1 and CDR2: SGHRS and YFSETQ.

The rearrangement joins TRBV24-1 to TRBJ1-3; D not certain. The CDR3 extends over 13 amino acids. From germline, CDR1 is KGHDR and CDR2 SFDVKD. Trimming shortened V by 3 bases and J by 4 bases, and 6 bases separated the two germline ends. In DNA, the CDR3 is TGTGCCACCAGTGATAAAGCCGGAAACACCATATATTTT. Residues: CATSDKAGNTIYF.

The chain carries TRBV2 and TRBJ2-7, with 12 bases that match TRBD2. The CDR3 length is 14 residues. Germline CDR1 reads SNHLY; CDR2 reads FYNNEI. The V segment lost 2 bases and the J segment 7 bases; nucleotides outside the gene matches: 3. CDR3 residues: CASSEIGTSGEQYF. The CDR3 DNA reads TGTGCCAGCAGTGAAATTGGGACTAGCGGGGAGCAGTACTTC.

The rearrangement joins TRBV5-1 to TRBJ2-7; 10 positions agree with TRBD2. The length of the CDR3 is 17 residues. V trimming: 6 bases; J trimming: 0 bases; junction bases outside the gene matches: 12. The germline CDR1 and CDR2 sequences are SGHRS and YFSETQ. The CDR3 DNA sequence: TGCGCCAGCAACCCGGGTCTAGCGGGGGCCCGCTCCTACGAGCAGTACTTC. Amino acid sequence: CASNPGLAGARSYEQYF.

This chain links TRBV7-6 with TRBJ2-7; 10 bases align to TRBD2. The CDR3 is 15 amino acids. J lost 3 bases, V lost 5 bases, and 7 bases had no gene match. CDR1 is SGHVS, CDR2 FNYEAQ, per germline. The CDR3 protein is CASSPKAGGYYEQYF. The CDR3 DNA reads as TGTGCCAGCAGCCCAAAAGCGGGGGGGTACTACGAGCAGTACTTC.

The chain combines TRBV30 with TRBJ2-6, with D possibly being TRBD2 (5 bases). Germline-derived CDR1 and CDR2 are GTSNPN and SVGIG (reference sequence). CDR3 length equals 17 residues. With 1 base removed from V and 3 bases from J, the gap between germline ends came to 16 bases. The CDR3 coding sequence is TGTGCCTGGAGTGAATGGACTGCCGTCGTTGGGGCCAACGTCCTGACTTTC. It yields the protein CAWSEWTAVVGANVLTF.

This chain uses TRBV5-8 with TRBJ1-1; 7 positions match TRBD1. V trimming: 4 bases; J trimming: 8 bases; junction bases outside the gene matches: 8. Looked up from germline, CDR1 is SGHTS and CDR2 is YDEGEE. This CDR3 is built from 13 residues. The CDR3 loop reads CASSRDPQGEAFF. For the CDR3, the DNA is TGTGCCAGCAGCCGGGACCCACAGGGGGAAGCTTTCTTT.

In this sample, this clone turned up once. The V call is TRBV3-1 (or the pseudogene TRBV3-2), the J call TRBJ2-2; maybe TRBD1 (5 bases). The germline CDR1 and CDR2 sequences are LGHDT and YNNKEL (reference sequence). The V and J ends lost 0 bases and 7 bases respectively, with 9 bases between them. There are 14 residues in the CDR3. The CDR3 bases are TGTGCCAGCAGCCAAGATCGGACATTCGGGGAGCTGTTTTTT. Amino acids: CASSQDRTFGELFF.

The rearrangement links TRBV6-5 to TRBJ2-7; the match to TRBD1 covers 7 bases. The CDR3 has 13 residues. Trimming took 6 bases from V and 10 from J; bases not matched to a gene: 12. Looked up from germline, CDR1 is MNHEY and CDR2 is SVGAGI. CDR3 sequence reads: CASRTGIRRVQYF. The CDR3 DNA follows: TGTGCCAGCAGGACAGGGATTCGTAGGGTACAGTACTTC.

The J gene is TRBJ2-7, the V gene TRBV4-1; TRBD1 might be the D (6 bases). Trimming shortened V by 4 bases and J by 0 bases, and 13 bases separated the two germline ends. The germline V gene encodes CDR1 MGHRA and CDR2 YSYEKL. This CDR3 contains 15 residues. The DNA for the CDR3 is TGCGCCAGCAGCCTACTGGACAGAAGCTCCTACGAGCAGTACTTC. Amino acids: CASSLLDRSSYEQYF.

J is TRBJ1-2 and V is TRBV5-1, with TRBD1 identical over 8 bases. Germline values: CDR1 SGHRS, CDR2 YFSETQ. This CDR3 has 15 residues. V was clipped by 1 base and J by 2 bases; unmatched bases: 4. Here the CDR3 DNA reads TGCGCCAGCAGCTTGTATTGGACAGGGAACTATGGCTACACCTTC. Residues: CASSLYWTGNYGYTF.

The V and J genes are TRBV5-1 and TRBJ2-3; D may be TRBD2 (6 bases). Trimming removed 0 bases at V and 1 base at J, with 15 bases between. Germline-derived CDR1 and CDR2 are SGHRS and YFSETQ. This CDR3 contains 17 residues. This CDR3 reads CASSLGLGANRTDTQYF. In DNA, the CDR3 is TGCGCCAGCAGCTTGGGACTAGGAGCCAACCGCACAGATACGCAGTATTTT.

The chain is built from TRBV3-1 (or the pseudogene TRBV3-2) and TRBJ1-5, with D perhaps TRBD1 (5 bases). V was shortened by 0 bases and J by 6 bases, with 12 bases between the two germline ends. Germline CDR1 reads LGHDT; CDR2 reads YNNKEL (reference sequence). This CDR3 contains 15 residues. CDR3: CASSQDRTGVQPQHF. Written as DNA, the CDR3 is TGTGCCAGCAGCCAAGATAGGACGGGGGTTCAGCCCCAGCATTTT.

The chain combines TRBV5-5 with TRBJ2-1; 11 nucleotides match TRBD2. J was trimmed by 0 bases and V by 4 bases; bases with no gene match: 6. Looked up from germline, CDR1 is SGHKS and CDR2 is YYEKEE (reference sequence). CDR3 length: 17 amino acids. CDR3 residues: CASSRTSGYSSYNEQFF. In nucleotides, the CDR3 is TGTGCCAGCAGCCGGACTAGCGGGTACAGCTCCTACAATGAGCAGTTCTTC.

The chain combines TRBV5-1 with TRBJ1-6, with 7 bases that match TRBD1. The CDR3 consists of 15 residues. V lost 0 bases, J lost 7 bases, and 4 bases stayed unmatched. Germline CDR1 is SGHRS and CDR2 is YFSETQ. The CDR3 spells CASSLEGARNSPLHF. The CDR3 DNA sequence: TGCGCCAGCAGCTTGGAGGGGGCCCGGAATTCACCCCTCCACTTT.

The V call is TRBV7-2, the J call TRBJ1-2; TRBD1 might be the D (5 bases). The CDR3 loop spans 12 amino acids. Trimming removed 0 bases at V and 13 bases at J, with 12 bases between. The V gene's germline CDR1 is SGHTA and CDR2 FQGNSA. CDR3 sequence reads: CASSLARGRGTF. The CDR3 DNA sequence: TGTGCCAGCAGCTTAGCGCGGGGGAGAGGCACCTTC. The full variable domain, rest sourced from reference TRBV7-2 and TRBJ1-2, is GAGVSQSPSNKVTEKGKDVELRCDPISGHTALYWYRQSLGQGLEFLIYFQGNSAPDKSGLPSDRFSAERTGGSVSTLTIQRTQQEDSAVYLCASSLARGRGTFGSGTRLTVV.

The chain couples TRBV5-4 to TRBJ2-5, with D possibly matching TRBD1 (6 bases). V shed 6 bases and J shed 2 bases, with 14 bases lying between them. The CDR3 has 14 residues. Germline CDR1 SGHNT, CDR2 YYREEE (reference sequence). The CDR3 sequence: CASKEGERQETQYF. The CDR3 bases are TGTGCCAGCAAAGAGGGGGAGAGGCAAGAGACCCAGTACTTC.

The chain couples TRBV4-2 to TRBJ1-2, with D hard to call. Germline V lookup: CDR1 LGHNA, CDR2 YNFKEQ. The CDR3 spans 14 residues. Trimming cost V 0 bases and J 8 bases, with 13 bases left between them. The CDR3 protein is CASSQDMRPGGYTF. CDR3 nucleotides: TGTGCCAGCAGCCAAGATATGAGGCCGGGGGGCTACACCTTC.

This clone was seen a few times. The V call is TRBV24-1, the J call TRBJ2-2; D is unclear. CDR3 length: 18 residues. Trimming removed 2 bases at V and 0 bases at J, with 15 bases between. Germline V CDR1 and CDR2: KGHDR, SFDVKD. The chain's CDR3 is CATSDSAWSPANTGELFF. The CDR3 coding sequence is TGTGCCACCAGTGATTCGGCCTGGAGCCCCGCGAACACCGGGGAGCTGTTTTTT.

The rearrangement joins TRBV29-1 to TRBJ2-7; TRBD2 agrees at 7 bases. V was clipped by 7 bases and J by 5 bases; unmatched bases: 11. The CDR3 contains 13 residues. CDR1 is SQVTM and CDR2 is ANQGSEA in the germline V gene. The CDR3 reads CSAGEGRPHEQYF. The CDR3 DNA reads as TGCAGCGCCGGGGAGGGACGGCCCCACGAGCAGTACTTC.

The chain has TRBV5-1 and TRBJ2-1; D gene unclear. Germline V gene data show CDR1 as SGHRS and CDR2 as YFSETQ. V was clipped by 3 bases and J by 9 bases, with 16 bases between them. CDR3 length: 14 amino acids. The DNA of the CDR3 is TGCGCCAGCAGCTCCCCTGAGCGTCGTGGTGAGCAGTTCTTC. This translates into CASSSPERRGEQFF.

This chain links TRBV6-5 with TRBJ2-1; D might be TRBD2 (5 bases). Looked up from germline, CDR1 is MNHEY and CDR2 is SVGAGI. The V end was cut by 6 bases, the J end by 6 bases, with 18 bases between. CDR3 length: 15 residues. CDR3 in amino acids: CASSDVGAPLNEQFF. Here the CDR3 DNA reads TGTGCCAGCAGCGATGTGGGAGCTCCGCTCAATGAGCAGTTCTTC.

The V gene is TRBV7-8, the J gene TRBJ2-1; 7 bases align to TRBD2. V gave up 10 bases and J gave up 8 bases; unmatched junction bases: 11. CDR3 size: 13 residues. The germline CDR1 and CDR2 sequences are SGHVS and FQNEAQ. This CDR3 is CATSWGGKDEQFF. The CDR3 DNA follows: TGTGCCACATCCTGGGGAGGGAAGGATGAGCAGTTCTTC. The full variable domain, its missing parts supplied by reference TRBV7-8 and TRBJ2-1, is GAGVSQSPRYKVAKRGQDVALRCDPISGHVSLFWYQQALGQGPEFLTYFQNEAQLDKSGLPSDRFFAERPEGSVSTLKIQRTQQEDSAVYLCATSWGGKDEQFFGPGTRLTVL.

J is TRBJ1-4 and V is TRBV4-1; no clear D gene. Looked up from germline, CDR1 is MGHRA and CDR2 is YSYEKL. The CDR3 is 17 residues long. V shed 0 bases and J shed 5 bases, with 16 bases lying between them. CDR3 nucleotide sequence: TGCGCCAGCAGCCAAGACCGAGGCAGAGCGTCAAATGAAAAACTGTTTTTT. Encoded protein: CASSQDRGRASNEKLFF.

The chain links TRBV18 to TRBJ2-7; the D is unclear. The CDR3 extends over 13 amino acids. The germline gives CDR1 KGHSH, CDR2 LQKENI. V was pared by 3 bases and J by 3 bases, with 9 bases between. The CDR3 DNA follows: TGTGCCAGCTCACCGGGCACCGTCTACGAGCAGTACTTC. It specifies CASSPGTVYEQYF. Complete variable domain (other parts from reference TRBV18 and TRBJ2-7): NAGVMQNPRHLVRRRGQEARLRCSPMKGHSHVYWYRQLPEEGLKFMVYLQKENIIDESGMPKERFSAEFPKEGPSILRIQQVVRGDSAAYFCASSPGTVYEQYFGPGTRLTVT.

This chain uses TRBV4-2 with TRBJ2-2, with D possibly matching TRBD1 (5 bases). CDR1 LGHNA and CDR2 YNFKEQ come from the germline V gene. The ends were cut back, 1 base at V and 1 base at J, with 22 bases in the middle. CDR3 length: 20 residues. In DNA form, the CDR3 reads TGTGCCAGCAGCCAAGCACCTTTCCCGTTTGACGGACAGAACACCGGGGAGCTGTTTTTT. Its translation is CASSQAPFPFDGQNTGELFF.

This clone appeared once. This chain connects TRBV7-6 to TRBJ2-1, with D perhaps TRBD1 (6 bases). CDR1 is SGHVS and CDR2 is FNYEAQ in the germline V gene. Trimming shortened V by 5 bases and J by 0 bases, and 14 bases separated the two germline ends. The CDR3 runs 16 residues. The chain's CDR3 is CASSPLAGVSYNEQFF. Here the CDR3 DNA reads TGTGCCAGCAGCCCCCTCGCAGGGGTCTCCTACAATGAGCAGTTCTTC.

The rearrangement links TRBV5-1 to TRBJ1-1; 7 bases align to TRBD1. The V segment lost 3 bases and the J segment 9 bases; nucleotides outside the gene matches: 2. Germline values: CDR1 SGHRS, CDR2 YFSETQ. The CDR3 covers 11 residues. The CDR3 loop is CASSSQGKAFF. In DNA, the CDR3 is TGCGCCAGCAGCTCACAGGGGAAAGCTTTCTTT.

The chain uses TRBV7-9 and TRBJ1-2; D unresolved. The CDR3 sequence is 16 residues long. Germline V CDR1 and CDR2: SEHNR, FQNEAQ (reference sequence). V lost 0 bases, J lost 4 bases, and 15 bases lay in between. This CDR3 reads CASSLADGDSSYGYTF. Written as DNA, the CDR3 is TGTGCCAGCAGCTTAGCGGACGGGGATTCTAGCTATGGCTACACCTTC. The full variable domain, completed using reference TRBV7-9 and TRBJ1-2, is DTGVSQNPRHKITKRGQNVTFRCDPISEHNRLYWYRQTLGQGPEFLTYFQNEAQLEKSRLLSDRFSAERPKGSFSTLEIQRTEQGDSAMYLCASSLADGDSSYGYTFGSGTRLTVV.

The rearrangement links TRBV5-4 to TRBJ2-1; 8 bases line up with TRBD1. CDR3 size: 15 residues. Germline V gene sequence: CDR1 SGHNT, CDR2 YYREEE (reference sequence). After removal of 3 bases from V and 0 bases from J, the junction contained 2 bases not matched to a gene. As DNA, the CDR3 is TGTGCCAGCAGCTCCGGGACAGGCTCCTACAATGAGCAGTTCTTC. Its translation is CASSSGTGSYNEQFF. Supplemented by reference TRBV5-4 and TRBJ2-1, the full variable domain reads ETGVTQSPTHLIKTRGQQVTLRCSSQSGHNTVSWYQQALGQGPQFIFQYYREEENGRGNFPPRFSGLQFPNYSSELNVNALELDDSALYLCASSSGTGSYNEQFFGPGTRLTVL.

The chain couples TRBV4-1 to TRBJ2-6, with a tentative D call TRBD1 (5 bases). With 4 bases removed from V and 1 base from J, the gap between germline ends came to 14 bases. Germline V CDR1 and CDR2: MGHRA, YSYEKL. The CDR3 runs 17 residues. The CDR3 sequence is CASSPLGRQSGANVLTF. The CDR3, as DNA: TGCGCCAGCAGCCCACTGGGGCGGCAATCTGGGGCCAACGTCCTGACTTTC.